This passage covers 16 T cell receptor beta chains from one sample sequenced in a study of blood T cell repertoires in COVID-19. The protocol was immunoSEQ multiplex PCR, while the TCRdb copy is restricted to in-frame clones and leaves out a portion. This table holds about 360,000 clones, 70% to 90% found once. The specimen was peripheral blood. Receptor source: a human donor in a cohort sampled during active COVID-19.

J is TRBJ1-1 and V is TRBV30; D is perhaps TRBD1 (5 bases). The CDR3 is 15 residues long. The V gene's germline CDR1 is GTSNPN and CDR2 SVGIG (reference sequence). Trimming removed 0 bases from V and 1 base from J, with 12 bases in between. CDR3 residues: CAWSVWGRENTEAFF. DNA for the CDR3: TGTGCCTGGAGTGTTTGGGGCAGGGAGAACACTGAAGCTTTCTTT.

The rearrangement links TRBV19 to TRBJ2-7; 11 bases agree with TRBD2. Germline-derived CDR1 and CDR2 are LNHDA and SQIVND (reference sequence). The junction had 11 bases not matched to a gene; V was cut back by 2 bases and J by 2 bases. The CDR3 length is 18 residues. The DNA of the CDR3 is TGTGCCAGTAGTATAAGAGGGGGACTAGCGGAAGGTACCTACGAGCAGTACTTC. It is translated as CASSIRGGLAEGTYEQYF.

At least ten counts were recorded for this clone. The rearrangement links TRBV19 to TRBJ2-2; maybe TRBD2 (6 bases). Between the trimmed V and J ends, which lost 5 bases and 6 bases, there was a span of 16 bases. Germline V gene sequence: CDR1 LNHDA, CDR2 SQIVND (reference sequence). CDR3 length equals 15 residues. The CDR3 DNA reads TGTGCCAGTAGTCCGCGGGGCGGTTGGCCCGGGGAGCTGTTTTTT. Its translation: CASSPRGGWPGELFF.

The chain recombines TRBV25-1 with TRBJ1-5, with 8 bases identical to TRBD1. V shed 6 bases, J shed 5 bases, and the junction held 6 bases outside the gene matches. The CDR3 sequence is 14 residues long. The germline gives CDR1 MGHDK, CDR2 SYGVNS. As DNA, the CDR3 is TGTGCCAGCAGGGAGACAGGGGACCATCAGCCCCAGCATTTT. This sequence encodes CASRETGDHQPQHF.

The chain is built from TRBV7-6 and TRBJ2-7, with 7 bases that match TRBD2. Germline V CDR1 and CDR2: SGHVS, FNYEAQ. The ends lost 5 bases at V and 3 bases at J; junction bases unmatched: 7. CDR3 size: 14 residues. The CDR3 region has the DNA TGTGCCAGCAGCCCGGGAGGAGGACGCTACGAGCAGTACTTC. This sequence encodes CASSPGGGRYEQYF.

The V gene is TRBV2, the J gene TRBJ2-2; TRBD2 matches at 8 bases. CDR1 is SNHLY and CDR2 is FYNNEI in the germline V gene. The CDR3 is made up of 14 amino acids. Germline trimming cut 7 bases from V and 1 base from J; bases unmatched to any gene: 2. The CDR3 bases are TGTGCCAGCAAGACTAGCGAGAACACCGGGGAGCTGTTTTTT. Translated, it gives CASKTSENTGELFF.

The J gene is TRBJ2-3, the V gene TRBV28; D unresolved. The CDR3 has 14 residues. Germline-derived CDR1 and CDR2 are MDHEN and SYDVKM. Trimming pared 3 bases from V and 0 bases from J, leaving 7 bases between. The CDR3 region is CASSFKRSTDTQYF. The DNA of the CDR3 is TGTGCCAGCAGTTTTAAGCGAAGCACAGATACGCAGTATTTT. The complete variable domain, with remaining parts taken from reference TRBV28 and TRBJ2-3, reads DVKVTQSSRYLVKRTGEKVFLECVQDMDHENMFWYRQDPGLGLRLIYFSYDVKMKEKGDIPEGYSVSREKKERFSLILESASTNQTSMYLCASSFKRSTDTQYFGPGTRLTVL.

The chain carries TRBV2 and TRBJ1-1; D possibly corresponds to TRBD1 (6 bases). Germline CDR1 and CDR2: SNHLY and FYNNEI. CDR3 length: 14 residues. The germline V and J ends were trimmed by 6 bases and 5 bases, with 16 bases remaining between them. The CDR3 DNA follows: TGTGCCAGCAGGGAATACAGGGCGTGGACTGAAGCTTTCTTT. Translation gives CASREYRAWTEAFF.

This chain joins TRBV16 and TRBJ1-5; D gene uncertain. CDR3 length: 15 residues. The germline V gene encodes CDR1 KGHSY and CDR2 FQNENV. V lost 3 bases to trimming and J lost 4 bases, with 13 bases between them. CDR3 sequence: CASSQPDILNQPQHF. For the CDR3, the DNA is TGTGCCAGCAGCCAGCCCGACATACTGAATCAGCCCCAGCATTTT.

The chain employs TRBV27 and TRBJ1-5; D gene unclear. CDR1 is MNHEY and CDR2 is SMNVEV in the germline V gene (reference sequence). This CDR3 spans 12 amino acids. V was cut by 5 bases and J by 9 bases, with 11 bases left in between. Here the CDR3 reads CASSRLGGPQHF. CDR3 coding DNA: TGTGCCAGCAGTCGCTTAGGAGGGCCCCAGCATTTT.

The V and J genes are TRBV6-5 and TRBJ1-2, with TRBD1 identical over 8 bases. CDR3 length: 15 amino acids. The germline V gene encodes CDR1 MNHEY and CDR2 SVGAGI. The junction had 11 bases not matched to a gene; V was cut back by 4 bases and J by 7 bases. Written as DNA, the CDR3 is TGTGCCAGCAGTTGGGACAAGACAGGGGAGGCTGGCTACACCTTC. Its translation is CASSWDKTGEAGYTF.

The CDR3 DNA reads as TGTGCCAGTAGTATGGGACAGGGCACCGGGGAGCTGTTTTTT. Amino acid sequence: CASSMGQGTGELFF. This chain joins TRBV19 and TRBJ2-2, with TRBD1 matching over 9 bases. This CDR3 comprises 14 residues. Germline CDR1 LNHDA, CDR2 SQIVND (reference sequence). Unmatched junction bases numbered 0, after V lost 3 bases and J lost 4 bases. Based on the CDR3 plus reference TRBV19 and TRBJ2-2, the full variable domain is DGGITQSPKYLFRKEGQNVTLSCEQNLNHDAMYWYRQDPGQGLRLIYYSQIVNDFQKGDIAEGYSVSREKKESFPLTVTSAQKNPTAFYLCASSMGQGTGELFFGEGSRLTVL.

The CDR3 is CASSQDAGWQTYGYTF. Here the CDR3 DNA reads TGCGCCAGCAGCCAAGATGCAGGTTGGCAGACCTATGGCTACACCTTC. The rearrangement links TRBV4-1 to TRBJ1-2, with D unclear. V was trimmed by 0 bases and J by 4 bases, leaving 15 bases between them. This CDR3 is 16 amino acids long. Germline assignment: CDR1 MGHRA and CDR2 YSYEKL.

CDR3 region: CASSTEGLASYEQYF. The CDR3 coding sequence is TGTGCCAGTAGTACCGAAGGACTAGCGAGCTACGAGCAGTACTTC. This chain links TRBV19 with TRBJ2-7, with TRBD2 identical over 9 bases. CDR1 LNHDA and CDR2 SQIVND come from the germline V gene (reference sequence). V shed 4 bases and J 3 bases; nucleotides not matched to a gene: 7. The CDR3 loop spans 15 amino acids.

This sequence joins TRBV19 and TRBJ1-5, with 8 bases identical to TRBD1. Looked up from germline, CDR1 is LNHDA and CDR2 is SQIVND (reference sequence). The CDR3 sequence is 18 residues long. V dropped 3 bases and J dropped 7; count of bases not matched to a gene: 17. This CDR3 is CASSIGLRHGQGGQPQHF. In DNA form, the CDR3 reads TGTGCCAGTAGTATTGGGTTAAGACACGGACAGGGCGGGCAGCCCCAGCATTTT.

CDR3 sequence reads: CASGQEAFF. The CDR3 DNA is TGTGCCAGCGGACAGGAAGCTTTCTTT. The V call is TRBV19, the J call TRBJ1-1; tentative D call: TRBD1 (6 bases). The CDR3 extends over 9 amino acids. V dropped 9 bases and J dropped 8 bases, with 7 bases sitting between them. The V gene's germline CDR1 is LNHDA and CDR2 SQIVND (reference sequence).